What follows is one T cell receptor (beta chain) and its context. The CDR3 runs 15 residues. V lost 0 bases and J lost 5; bases outside the gene matches: 5. Germline CDR1 LGHNA, CDR2 YSLEER. The data stem from a study of blood T cell repertoires in COVID-19. Study at large: Acute and convalescent COVID-19 samples came from the United States, Italy and Spain. Sources were T cells, B-cell-depleted T cells, or PBMCs; the material itself was cDNA or gDNA.

The data were produced by immunoSEQ multiplex PCR, yet TCRdb's version contains in-frame clones alone and is incomplete. Among fewer than 300,000 clones listed, roughly 88% were seen once. The receptor's source is a young man with active or convalescent COVID-19. Sequencing was performed on peripheral blood. The V call is TRBV4-3, the J call TRBJ2-7, with 9 bases fitting TRBD1. CDR3 region: CASSQEGTGFNEQYF. For the CDR3, the DNA is TGCGCCAGCAGCCAAGAAGGGACAGGGTTTAACGAGCAGTACTTC.